This T cell receptor beta chain was obtained from a study of blood T cell repertoires in COVID-19. The method was immunoSEQ multiplex PCR; TCRdb's version includes in-frame clones alone and lacks a portion of them. Here the sample spans 270,000 or so clones, roughly 84% being singletons. Cohorts were based on clinical histories the participants reported. The clonotype was recovered from a man in his forties or fifties who had recovered from COVID-19. The sample comprised PBMCs or T cells enriched from blood (not recorded which).

The CDR3 reads CAWSRQADQPQHF. Here the CDR3 DNA reads TGTGCCTGGAGTAGACAGGCTGATCAGCCCCAGCATTTT. V usage is TRBV30 and J usage is TRBJ1-5; tentative D call: TRBD1 (6 bases). The CDR3 has 13 residues. Germline loops: CDR1 GTSNPN, CDR2 SVGIG (reference sequence). V was shortened by 2 bases and J by 5 bases, with 10 bases between the two germline ends. Based on the CDR3 plus reference TRBV30 and TRBJ1-5, the full variable domain is SQTIHQWPATLVQPVGSPLSLECTVEGTSNPNLYWYRQAAGRGLQLLFYSVGIGQISSEVPQNLSASRPQDRQFILSSKKLLLSDSGFYLCAWSRQADQPQHFGDGTRLSIL.